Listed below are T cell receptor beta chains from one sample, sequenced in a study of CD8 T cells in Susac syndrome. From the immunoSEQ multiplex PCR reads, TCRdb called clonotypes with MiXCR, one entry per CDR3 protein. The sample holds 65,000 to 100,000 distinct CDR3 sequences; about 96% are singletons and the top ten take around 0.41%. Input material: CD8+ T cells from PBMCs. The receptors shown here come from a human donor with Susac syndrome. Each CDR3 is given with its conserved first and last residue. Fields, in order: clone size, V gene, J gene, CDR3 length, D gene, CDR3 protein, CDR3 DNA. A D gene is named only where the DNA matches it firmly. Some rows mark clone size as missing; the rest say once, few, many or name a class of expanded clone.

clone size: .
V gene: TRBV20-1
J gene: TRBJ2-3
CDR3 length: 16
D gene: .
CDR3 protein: CSASSSGWPGTYTQYF
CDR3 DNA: TGCAGTGCTTCCAGCTCGGGCTGGCCGGGGACATATACGCAGTATTTT

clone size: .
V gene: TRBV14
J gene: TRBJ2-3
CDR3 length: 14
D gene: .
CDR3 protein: CASSRWDLADTQYF
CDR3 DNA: TGTGCCAGCAGCCGATGGGACTTAGCAGATACGCAGTATTTT

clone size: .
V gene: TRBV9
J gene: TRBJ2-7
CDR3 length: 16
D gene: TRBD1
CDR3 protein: CASSFRGTGGMSEQYF
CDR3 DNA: TGTGCCAGCAGCTTCCGCGGGACAGGGGGAATGAGCGAGCAGTACTTC

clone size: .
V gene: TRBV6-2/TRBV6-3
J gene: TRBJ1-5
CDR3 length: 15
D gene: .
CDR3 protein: CASSYSRGHGQPQHF
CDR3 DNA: TGTGCCAGCAGTTACTCACGGGGGCACGGTCAGCCCCAGCATTTT

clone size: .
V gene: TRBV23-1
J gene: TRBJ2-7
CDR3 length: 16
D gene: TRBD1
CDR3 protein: CASSSVQGTSHYEQYF
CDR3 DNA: TGCGCCAGCAGCTCCGTACAGGGGACGTCCCACTACGAGCAGTACTTC

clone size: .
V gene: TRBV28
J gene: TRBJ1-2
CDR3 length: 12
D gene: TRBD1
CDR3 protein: CASRQGGYGYTF
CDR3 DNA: TGTGCCAGCAGACAGGGGGGATATGGCTACACCTTC

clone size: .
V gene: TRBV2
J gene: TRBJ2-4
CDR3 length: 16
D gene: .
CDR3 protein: CASSGAPGVAKNIQYF
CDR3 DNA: TGTGCCAGCAGTGGTGCCCCCGGGGTAGCCAAAAACATTCAGTACTTC

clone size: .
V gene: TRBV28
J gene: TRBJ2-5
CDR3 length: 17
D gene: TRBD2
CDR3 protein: CASTKPRLALDEETQYF
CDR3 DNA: TGTGCCAGCACCAAACCCCGACTAGCGCTAGATGAAGAGACCCAGTACTTC

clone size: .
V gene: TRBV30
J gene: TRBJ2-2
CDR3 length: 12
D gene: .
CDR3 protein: CAWSAGSGELFF
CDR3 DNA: TGTGCCTGGAGTGCGGGGTCCGGGGAGCTGTTTTTT

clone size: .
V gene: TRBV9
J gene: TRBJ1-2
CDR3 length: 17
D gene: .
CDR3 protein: CASSVYSGRNLNYGYTF
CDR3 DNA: TGTGCCAGCAGCGTCTACTCTGGACGGAACCTTAACTATGGCTACACCTTC

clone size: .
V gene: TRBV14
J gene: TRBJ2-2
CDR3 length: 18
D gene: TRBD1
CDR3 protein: CASSQRRGQVTHTGELFF
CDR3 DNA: TGTGCCAGCAGCCAAAGAAGGGGACAGGTCACCCACACCGGGGAGCTGTTTTTT

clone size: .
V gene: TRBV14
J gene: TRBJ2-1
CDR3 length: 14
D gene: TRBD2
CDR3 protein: CASSLYPGLAGQFF
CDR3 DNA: TGTGCCAGCAGCTTATACCCGGGACTAGCGGGGCAGTTCTTC

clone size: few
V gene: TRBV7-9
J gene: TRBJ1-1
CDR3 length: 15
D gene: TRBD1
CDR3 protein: CASSLGQGMNTEAFF
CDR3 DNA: TGTGCCAGCAGCTTAGGACAGGGGATGAACACTGAAGCTTTCTTT

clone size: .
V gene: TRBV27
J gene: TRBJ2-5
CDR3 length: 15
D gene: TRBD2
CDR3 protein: CASSTLAGGGETQYF
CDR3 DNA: TGTGCCAGCAGTACACTAGCGGGAGGGGGAGAGACCCAGTACTTC

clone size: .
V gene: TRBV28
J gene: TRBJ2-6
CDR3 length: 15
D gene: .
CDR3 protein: CASSSGWSGANVLTF
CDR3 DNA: TGTGCCAGCAGTTCGGGTTGGTCTGGGGCCAACGTCCTGACTTTC

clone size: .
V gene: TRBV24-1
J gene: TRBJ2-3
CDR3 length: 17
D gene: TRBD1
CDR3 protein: CATSDTWPGQPGDTQYF
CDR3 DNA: TGTGCCACCAGTGACACTTGGCCGGGACAGCCGGGAGATACGCAGTATTTT

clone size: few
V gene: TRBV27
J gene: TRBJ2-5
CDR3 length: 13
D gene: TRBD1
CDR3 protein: CASSDRGQETQYF
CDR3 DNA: TGTGCCAGCTCCGACAGGGGCCAAGAGACCCAGTACTTC

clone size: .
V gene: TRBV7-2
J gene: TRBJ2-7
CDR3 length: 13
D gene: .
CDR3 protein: CASSPPGDYEQYF
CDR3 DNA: TGTGCCAGCAGCCCACCTGGGGACTACGAGCAGTACTTC

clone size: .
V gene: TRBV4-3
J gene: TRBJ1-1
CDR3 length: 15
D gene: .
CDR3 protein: CASSQDRPRNTEAFF
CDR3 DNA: TGCGCCAGCAGCCAAGATCGGCCGAGGAACACTGAAGCTTTCTTT

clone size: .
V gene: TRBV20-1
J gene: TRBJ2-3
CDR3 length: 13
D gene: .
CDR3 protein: CSAIPFSTDTQYF
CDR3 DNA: TGCAGTGCTATCCCTTTCAGCACAGATACGCAGTATTTT

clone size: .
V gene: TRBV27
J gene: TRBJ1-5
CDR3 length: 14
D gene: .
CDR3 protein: CASSLQGDNQPQHF
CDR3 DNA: TGTGCCAGCAGTTTACAAGGGGACAATCAGCCCCAGCATTTT

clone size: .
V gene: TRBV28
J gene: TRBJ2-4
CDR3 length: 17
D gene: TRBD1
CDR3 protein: CASKEPQFRGRKNIQYF
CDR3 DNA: TGTGCCAGCAAGGAACCCCAATTCAGGGGGCGCAAAAACATTCAGTACTTC

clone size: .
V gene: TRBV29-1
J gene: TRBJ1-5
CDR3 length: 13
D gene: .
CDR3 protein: CSVLDNLNQPQHF
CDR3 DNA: TGCAGCGTTCTGGACAACCTCAATCAGCCCCAGCATTTT

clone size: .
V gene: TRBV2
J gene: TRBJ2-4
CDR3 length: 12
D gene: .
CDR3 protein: CASNTQGYIQYF
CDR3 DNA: TGTGCCAGCAACACCCAGGGATACATTCAGTACTTC

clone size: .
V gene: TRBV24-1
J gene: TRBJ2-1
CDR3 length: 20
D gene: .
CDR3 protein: CATSAQTGLPKMGSYNEQFF
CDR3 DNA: TGTGCCACCAGTGCCCAAACGGGACTCCCTAAGATGGGCTCCTACAATGAGCAGTTCTTC

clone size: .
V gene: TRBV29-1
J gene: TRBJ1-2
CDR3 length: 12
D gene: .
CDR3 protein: CSVRDINYGYTF
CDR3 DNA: TGCAGCGTCCGAGACATCAACTATGGCTACACCTTC

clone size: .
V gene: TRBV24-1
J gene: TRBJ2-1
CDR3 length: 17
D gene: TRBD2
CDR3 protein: CATSVLRLAGAANEQFF
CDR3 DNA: TGTGCCACCAGTGTCCTAAGACTAGCGGGAGCAGCGAATGAGCAGTTCTTC

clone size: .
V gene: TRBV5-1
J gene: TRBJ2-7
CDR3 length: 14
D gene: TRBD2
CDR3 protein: CASSAGLADYEQYF
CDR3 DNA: TGCGCCAGCAGCGCGGGACTAGCGGACTACGAGCAGTACTTC

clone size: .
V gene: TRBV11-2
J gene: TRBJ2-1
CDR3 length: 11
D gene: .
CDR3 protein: CASSFAALPFF
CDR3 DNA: TGTGCCAGCAGCTTCGCGGCCCTTCCCTTCTTC

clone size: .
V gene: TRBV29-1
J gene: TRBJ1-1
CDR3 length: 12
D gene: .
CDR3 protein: CSVDPVSTEAFF
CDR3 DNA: TGCAGCGTTGATCCGGTTAGTACTGAAGCTTTCTTT

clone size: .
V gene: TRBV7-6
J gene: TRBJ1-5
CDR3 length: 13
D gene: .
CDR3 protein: CASSLWSNQPQHF
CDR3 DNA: TGTGCCAGCAGCTTATGGAGCAATCAGCCCCAGCATTTT

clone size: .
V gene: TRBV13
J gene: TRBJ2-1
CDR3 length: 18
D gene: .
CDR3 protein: CASSLPPGRDSQRDEQFF
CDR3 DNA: TGTGCCAGCAGCTTACCCCCCGGGCGGGACAGCCAGCGGGATGAGCAGTTCTTC

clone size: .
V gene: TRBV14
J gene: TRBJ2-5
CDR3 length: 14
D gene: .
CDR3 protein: CASSPGHLRETQYF
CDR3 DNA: TGTGCCAGCAGTCCGGGACACCTCCGAGAGACCCAGTACTTC

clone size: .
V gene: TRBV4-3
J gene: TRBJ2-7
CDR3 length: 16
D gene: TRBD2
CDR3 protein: CASSQEAGTLTYEQYF
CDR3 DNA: TGCGCCAGCAGCCAAGAAGCGGGGACCCTTACCTACGAGCAGTACTTC

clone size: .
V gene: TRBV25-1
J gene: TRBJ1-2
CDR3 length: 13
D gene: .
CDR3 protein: CASTLGEGYGYTF
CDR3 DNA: TGTGCCAGCACTTTGGGGGAAGGCTATGGCTACACCTTC

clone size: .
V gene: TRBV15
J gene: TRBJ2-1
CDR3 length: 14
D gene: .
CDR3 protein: CATSRDRGTNEQFF
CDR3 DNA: TGTGCCACCAGCAGAGATCGGGGGACCAATGAGCAGTTCTTC

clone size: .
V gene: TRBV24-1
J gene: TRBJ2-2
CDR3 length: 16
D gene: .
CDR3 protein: CATSDRGDANTGELFF
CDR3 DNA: TGTGCCACCAGTGATCGAGGGGACGCAAACACCGGGGAGCTGTTTTTT

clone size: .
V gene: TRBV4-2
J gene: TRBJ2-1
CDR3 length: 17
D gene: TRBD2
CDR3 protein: CASSPRLAGHLGNEQFF
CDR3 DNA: TGTGCCAGCAGTCCCCGACTAGCGGGACATCTCGGCAATGAGCAGTTCTTC

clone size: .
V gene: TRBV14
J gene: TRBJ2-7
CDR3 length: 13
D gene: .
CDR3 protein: CASSQDRRNEQYF
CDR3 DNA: TGTGCCAGCAGCCAAGATCGTCGGAACGAGCAGTACTTC